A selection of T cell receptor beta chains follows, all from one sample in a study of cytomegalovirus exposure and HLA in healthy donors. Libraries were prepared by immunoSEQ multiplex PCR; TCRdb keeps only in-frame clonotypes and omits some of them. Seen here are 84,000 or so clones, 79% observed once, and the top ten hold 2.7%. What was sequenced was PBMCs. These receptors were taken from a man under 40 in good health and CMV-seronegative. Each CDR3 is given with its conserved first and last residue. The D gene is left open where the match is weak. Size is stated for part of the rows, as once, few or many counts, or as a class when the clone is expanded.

CDR3: CASSEGRGSYEQYF
DNA: TGTGCCAGCAGTGAAGGGCGCGGGAGCTACGAGCAGTACTTC
V: TRBV6-1
J: TRBJ2-7
D: TRBD2
size: NA

CDR3: CASSLDTGYGGELFF
DNA: TGTGCCAGCAGCTTAGACACAGGGTACGGCGGGGAGCTGTTTTTT
V: TRBV7-9
J: TRBJ2-2
D: NA
size: NA

CDR3: CASTTGGRHEQYF
DNA: TGTGCCAGCACCACAGGGGGCAGACACGAGCAGTACTTC
V: TRBV27
J: TRBJ2-7
D: TRBD1
size: NA

CDR3: CASSPLGGFDYGYTF
DNA: TGTGCCAGCAGTCCCCTTGGGGGGTTCGACTATGGCTACACCTTC
V: TRBV28
J: TRBJ1-2
D: NA
size: NA

CDR3: CASTGQGNTIYF
DNA: TGTGCCAGCACGGGACAGGGCAACACCATATATTTT
V: TRBV6-1
J: TRBJ1-3
D: TRBD1
size: NA

CDR3: CASSTRTGANNHGYTF
DNA: TGTGCCAGTAGTACTCGGACGGGAGCAAACAATCATGGCTACACCTTC
V: TRBV19
J: TRBJ1-2
D: NA
size: NA

CDR3: CASSTERGVGYTF
DNA: TGCGCCAGCAGCACCGAACGGGGGGTTGGCTACACCTTC
V: TRBV5-1
J: TRBJ1-2
D: NA
size: once

CDR3: CASSFSRVAGSEQYF
DNA: TGTGCCAGCAGTTTCTCCAGGGTAGCGGGTTCCGAGCAGTACTTC
V: TRBV28
J: TRBJ2-7
D: TRBD2
size: NA

CDR3: CASRKRGGLDDEQYF
DNA: TGTGCCAGCAGAAAAAGGGGGGGTCTCGATGACGAGCAGTACTTC
V: TRBV2
J: TRBJ2-7
D: NA
size: NA

CDR3: CASSPDRAEAFF
DNA: TGTGCCAGCTCCCCTGACAGGGCTGAAGCTTTCTTT
V: TRBV18
J: TRBJ1-1
D: TRBD1
size: NA

CDR3: CASSRGGSEKLFF
DNA: TGTGCCAGCTCGAGGGGAGGCAGTGAAAAACTGTTTTTT
V: TRBV7-9
J: TRBJ1-4
D: NA
size: few

CDR3: CASSYSGQINEKLFF
DNA: TGTGCCAGCAGTTACTCGGGACAGATTAATGAAAAACTGTTTTTT
V: TRBV6-5
J: TRBJ1-4
D: TRBD1
size: NA

CDR3: CASSLPRTGNTEAFF
DNA: TGTGCCAGCAGCTTACCCAGGACAGGGAACACTGAAGCTTTCTTT
V: TRBV13
J: TRBJ1-1
D: TRBD1
size: NA

CDR3: CASRSGNSYEQYF
DNA: TGTGCCAGCAGATCAGGAAACTCCTACGAGCAGTACTTC
V: TRBV7-2
J: TRBJ2-7
D: NA
size: NA

CDR3: CASSWDRVGSYEQYF
DNA: TGTGCCAGCAGCTGGGACAGGGTAGGGTCCTACGAGCAGTACTTC
V: TRBV14
J: TRBJ2-7
D: TRBD1
size: NA

CDR3: CASSPSEVNYGYTF
DNA: TGTGCCAGCAGCCCCAGTGAGGTTAACTATGGCTACACCTTC
V: TRBV7-8
J: TRBJ1-2
D: NA
size: NA

CDR3: CSVHGGGTNNEQFF
DNA: TGCAGCGTCCATGGCGGGGGGACGAACAATGAGCAGTTCTTC
V: TRBV29-1
J: TRBJ2-1
D: TRBD2
size: NA

CDR3: CASSFWSSYNEQFF
DNA: TGTGCCAGCAGCTTTTGGAGCTCCTACAATGAGCAGTTCTTC
V: TRBV5-4
J: TRBJ2-1
D: NA
size: NA

CDR3: CASSLWGQGASEQYF
DNA: TGTGCCAGCAGCTTATGGGGACAGGGGGCGTCCGAGCAGTACTTC
V: TRBV7-2
J: TRBJ2-7
D: TRBD1
size: once

CDR3: CASSDTSGGYYGYTF
DNA: TGTGCCAGCAGTGACACCTCCGGGGGATACTATGGCTACACCTTC
V: TRBV6-4
J: TRBJ1-2
D: NA
size: NA

CDR3: CATSRGRRSRISTEAFF
DNA: TGTGCCACCAGCAGAGGGCGCAGGTCCAGGATCAGCACTGAAGCTTTCTTT
V: TRBV15
J: TRBJ1-1
D: NA
size: NA

CDR3: CASSVVGSYNEQFF
DNA: TGTGCCAGCAGCGTAGTCGGCTCCTACAATGAGCAGTTCTTC
V: TRBV9
J: TRBJ2-1
D: NA
size: NA

CDR3: CASSPNYKLTGSQETQYF
DNA: TGTGCCAGCAGTCCGAATTATAAGTTGACAGGGTCCCAAGAGACCCAGTACTTC
V: TRBV27
J: TRBJ2-5
D: TRBD1
size: NA

CDR3: CASSLRNQPQHF
DNA: TGTGCCAGCAGTTTGAGGAATCAGCCCCAGCATTTT
V: TRBV28
J: TRBJ1-5
D: NA
size: NA

CDR3: CASSFLQVSYNEQFF
DNA: TGTGCCAGCAGTTTCCTCCAGGTCTCCTACAATGAGCAGTTCTTC
V: TRBV28
J: TRBJ2-1
D: NA
size: NA

CDR3: CSVLAGGIGNIQYF
DNA: TGCAGCGTCCTAGCCGGGGGAATTGGAAACATTCAGTACTTC
V: TRBV29-1
J: TRBJ2-4
D: NA
size: NA

CDR3: CASSLVRGGNEQFF
DNA: TGTGCCAGCAGCTTGGTACGGGGAGGGAATGAGCAGTTCTTC
V: TRBV5-6
J: TRBJ2-1
D: TRBD2
size: few

CDR3: CASSQEDRHTEAFF
DNA: TGCGCCAGCAGCCAAGAGGACAGGCACACTGAAGCTTTCTTT
V: TRBV4-3
J: TRBJ1-1
D: TRBD1
size: once

CDR3: CASSLPGLAGGPRTGELFF
DNA: TGTGCCAGCAGCCTTCCTGGACTAGCGGGGGGGCCCCGAACCGGGGAGCTGTTTTTT
V: TRBV7-3
J: TRBJ2-2
D: TRBD2
size: NA

CDR3: CASIDGAGGNEKLFF
DNA: TGTGCCAGTATCGATGGGGCAGGGGGAAATGAAAAACTGTTTTTT
V: TRBV19
J: TRBJ1-4
D: TRBD1
size: NA

CDR3: CASSGTGAPKGNTEAFF
DNA: TGTGCCAGCAGCGGGACAGGGGCACCAAAAGGGAACACTGAAGCTTTCTTT
V: TRBV28
J: TRBJ1-1
D: TRBD1
size: NA

CDR3: CAKRAAGEAFF
DNA: TGTGCGAAGCGGGCCGCTGGAGAAGCTTTCTTT
V: TRBV5-4
J: TRBJ1-1
D: NA
size: NA

CDR3: CASSVESTDTQYF
DNA: TGTGCCAGCAGTGTGGAGAGTACAGATACGCAGTATTTT
V: TRBV6-4
J: TRBJ2-3
D: NA
size: NA

CDR3: CASSLELGQANSPLHF
DNA: TGCGCCAGCAGCTTGGAGTTGGGACAAGCTAATTCACCCCTCCACTTT
V: TRBV5-1
J: TRBJ1-6
D: NA
size: NA

CDR3: CSVEDRLVGFNEQFF
DNA: TGCAGCGTTGAAGATCGACTAGTAGGTTTCAATGAGCAGTTCTTC
V: TRBV29-1
J: TRBJ2-1
D: NA
size: NA

CDR3: CASSLTGTSGGGSYEQYF
DNA: TGTGCCAGCTCCCTTACCGGGACTAGCGGGGGGGGCTCCTACGAGCAGTACTTC
V: TRBV18
J: TRBJ2-7
D: TRBD2
size: NA

CDR3: CASRLTGNYGYTF
DNA: TGTGCCAGCAGATTGACAGGGAACTATGGCTACACCTTC
V: TRBV6-1
J: TRBJ1-2
D: TRBD1
size: NA

CDR3: CASSPSGGTDTQYF
DNA: TGTGCCAGCAGCCCTAGCGGGGGCACAGATACGCAGTATTTT
V: TRBV7-9
J: TRBJ2-3
D: TRBD2
size: NA

CDR3: CASWGGGKLFF
DNA: TGTGCCAGCTGGGGCGGGGGAAAACTGTTTTTT
V: TRBV6-5
J: TRBJ1-4
D: NA
size: once